The 4 T cell receptor beta chains listed next were all sequenced from one sample in a study of blood T cells in healthy people across ages. Together with a sample-barcoded 5' primer, a J-beta primer mix was included in a second PCR lasting about 6 to 12 cycles. TCRdb used MiXCR to reprocess the 5' RACE reads, holding one entry per CDR3 protein. The profile covers some 900,000 distinct CDR3 sequences, with about 48% appearing a single time and 10% to 15% taken by the ten largest. The sequencing input was blood. All receptors derive from a man aged 25 to 40 in good health.

This clonotype was counted between two and nine times. The V gene is TRBV9, the J gene TRBJ1-1; D gene unclear. Germline assignment: CDR1 SGDLS and CDR2 YYNGEE. V lost 5 bases, J lost 3 bases, and 14 bases lay in between. CDR3 length: 14 residues. Here the CDR3 reads CASSPNVEYTEAFF. CDR3 coding DNA: TGTGCCAGCAGTCCGAACGTGGAGTACACTGAAGCTTTCTTT.

This chain joins TRBV6-6 and TRBJ1-5; D not resolved. CDR3 length equals 16 residues. The germline V and J ends were trimmed by 8 bases and 0 bases, with 17 bases remaining between them. Germline V gives CDR1 MNHNY, CDR2 SVGAGI (reference sequence). In nucleotides, the CDR3 is TGTGCCAGCTATCGGTTTAGGGCTGATAGCAATCAGCCCCAGCATTTT. It encodes CASYRFRADSNQPQHF.

This clonotype was seen a handful of times. The chain couples TRBV7-2 to TRBJ2-5; D could derive from TRBD1 or TRBD2 (5 bases each). This CDR3 contains 13 residues. Trimming cost V 4 bases and J 2 bases, with 8 bases left between them. Germline values: CDR1 SGHTA, CDR2 FQGNSA. The CDR3 reads CASSYGAQETQYF. The CDR3, as DNA: TGTGCCAGCAGCTACGGGGCTCAAGAGACCCAGTACTTC. The full variable domain, with the rest looked up from reference TRBV7-2 and TRBJ2-5, is GAGVSQSPSNKVTEKGKDVELRCDPISGHTALYWYRQSLGQGLEFLIYFQGNSAPDKSGLPSDRFSAERTGGSVSTLTIQRTQQEDSAVYLCASSYGAQETQYFGPGTRLLVL.

V gene TRBV7-2 combines with J gene TRBJ2-3, with D perhaps matching TRBD1 or TRBD2 (7 bases each). Between the trimmed V and J ends, which lost 1 base and 2 bases, there was a span of 22 bases. Germline V CDR1 and CDR2: SGHTA, FQGNSA. There are 19 residues in the CDR3. In nucleotides, the CDR3 is TGTGCCAGCAGCTTAGGGTTAGGGAGGGGGCTAACGGACACAGATACGCAGTATTTT. Protein sequence: CASSLGLGRGLTDTDTQYF.